This TCR beta chain was sequenced for a study of shared clonotypes between healthy human individuals. Study-level results: It was only blood that was sampled, and tissue repertoires likely differ.

The CDR3 runs to 13 residues. Germline loops: CDR1 SQVTM, CDR2 ANQGSEA. Trimming removed 6 bases at V and 1 base at J, with 12 bases between. DNA at about 200 ng, 30,000 or so T cell genomes, went into sorted-subset replicate PCRs. Profiling relied on immunoSEQ multiplex PCR, and the TCRdb table lists in-frame clones only, not all of them. The data contain a few million clones, around 93% of them seen just once; the ten biggest clones take up around 1.7%. For this clone: Its target is not known. The same CDR3 also results from other DNA sequences found in this sample.

CD8 cells classed as naive were CD45RO-negative and positively selected for CCR7, excluding terminally differentiated effector memory CD45RA+ cells. The sequence came from a man aged 18 to 29 in good health. Some clones in this sample may be carry-over from other donors' samples. The chain uses TRBV29-1 and TRBJ1-1; a possible D gene is TRBD1 (5 bases). The sequenced sample consisted of naive CD8+ T cells from PBMCs. The CDR3 region has the DNA TGCAGCGTCACGGGGGGGGAGAACACTGAAGCTTTCTTT. Its protein product is CSVTGGENTEAFF. Full variable domain (remainder filled in from reference TRBV29-1 and TRBJ1-1): SAVISQKPSRDICQRGTSLTIQCQVDSQVTMMFWYRQQPGQSLTLIATANQGSEATYESGFVIDKFPISRPNLTFSTLTVSNMSPEDSSIYLCSVTGGENTEAFFGQGTRLTVV.